The 27 T cell receptor beta chains below come from one sample, sequenced in a study of cytomegalovirus exposure and HLA in healthy donors. The PCR was carried out with 60 Vbeta primers and 13 Jbeta primers. The repertoire was sequenced with immunoSEQ multiplex PCR; TCRdb's copy has only in-frame clones and lacks some. The sample has approximately 180,000 clones, around 81% seen once. The sample was PBMCs. These receptors came from a man in his late teens or twenties in good health and CMV-seronegative.

This clone was seen once. The rearrangement uses TRBV7-9 and TRBJ2-7; possibly TRBD1 for D (5 bases). V was cut by 2 bases and J by 5 bases, with 16 bases left in between. The germline V gene has CDR1 SEHNR and CDR2 FQNEAQ (reference sequence). The CDR3 contains 15 residues. CDR3 protein: CASSLIIRGKNEQYF. CDR3 nucleotide sequence: TGTGCCAGCAGCTTAATCATAAGGGGAAAAAACGAGCAGTACTTC.

The chain has TRBV7-8 and TRBJ1-5; 10 bases are shared with TRBD1. J gave up 7 bases and V 3 bases, and 12 bases lay outside the gene matches. This CDR3 has 17 residues. Germline V gives CDR1 SGHVS, CDR2 FQNEAQ. This CDR3 reads CASSLRWDRGIKQPQHF. Written as DNA, the CDR3 is TGTGCCAGCAGCTTGAGGTGGGACAGGGGAATAAAACAGCCCCAGCATTTT.

The chain has TRBV7-2 and TRBJ2-7; 12 bases match TRBD1. CDR1 SGHTA and CDR2 FQGNSA come from the germline V gene. V lost 2 bases to trimming and J lost 3 bases; unmatched junction nucleotides: 8. CDR3 length: 17 amino acids. The CDR3 loop reads CASSLLGTGGEFYEQYF. In DNA, the CDR3 is TGTGCCAGCAGCTTATTAGGGACAGGGGGCGAGTTCTACGAGCAGTACTTC.

The chain combines TRBV4-2 with TRBJ2-1, with TRBD2 identical over 7 bases. Germline CDR1 and CDR2: LGHNA and YNFKEQ. V lost 0 bases and J lost 2; bases outside the gene matches: 7. This CDR3 contains 17 residues. This CDR3 is CASSQERAGLPYNEQFF. The DNA for the CDR3 is TGTGCCAGCAGCCAAGAAAGGGCGGGACTACCCTACAATGAGCAGTTCTTC.

The chain joins TRBV27 to TRBJ1-1; perhaps TRBD1 as D (6 bases). The V gene's germline CDR1 is MNHEY and CDR2 SMNVEV (reference sequence). The germline V and J ends were trimmed by 6 bases and 7 bases, with 21 bases remaining between them. The CDR3 is 15 residues long. The CDR3 nucleotides are TGTGCCAGCAGACCCCTCGGACAGCCTGACATTGAAGCTTTCTTT. This encodes CASRPLGQPDIEAFF.

CDR3 nucleotides: TGTGCCAGCAGCTTAGCGGGGGGACCCAACTACAATGAGCAGTTCTTC. It codes for CASSLAGGPNYNEQFF. This chain links TRBV7-8 with TRBJ2-1, with D perhaps TRBD2 (6 bases). CDR1 and CDR2 from the germline V gene are SGHVS and FQNEAQ. This CDR3 is built from 16 residues. Trimming pared 0 bases from V and 3 bases from J, leaving 12 bases between.

The rearrangement links TRBV18 to TRBJ2-1; a possible D gene is TRBD2 (6 bases). This CDR3 spans 17 amino acids. Trimming cost V 5 bases and J 6 bases, with 23 bases left between them. Germline CDR1 is KGHSH and CDR2 is LQKENI. The CDR3 nucleotides read TGTGCCAGCTCAGCCGGTAGCGGCTACTTGGGGTCCAATGAGCAGTTCTTC. This sequence encodes CASSAGSGYLGSNEQFF. Full variable domain (remainder filled in from reference TRBV18 and TRBJ2-1): NAGVMQNPRHLVRRRGQEARLRCSPMKGHSHVYWYRQLPEEGLKFMVYLQKENIIDESGMPKERFSAEFPKEGPSILRIQQVVRGDSAAYFCASSAGSGYLGSNEQFFGPGTRLTVL.

The V call is TRBV11-2, the J call TRBJ2-7; D ambiguous. V was clipped by 1 base and J by 6 bases, with 10 bases between them. Per the germline V gene, CDR1 is SGHAT and CDR2 is FQNNGV. CDR3 length: 13 residues. Here the CDR3 reads CASSLGGRPEQYF. Here the CDR3 DNA reads TGTGCCAGCAGCTTAGGTGGGCGACCCGAGCAGTACTTC.

V usage is TRBV13 and J usage is TRBJ2-1; 12 positions match TRBD2. After removal of 3 bases from V and 9 bases from J, the junction contained 3 bases not matched to a gene. Germline CDR1 PRHDT, CDR2 FYEKMQ (reference sequence). The CDR3 is made up of 14 amino acids. The chain's CDR3 is CASSFGLAGTEQFF. Written as DNA, the CDR3 is TGTGCCAGCAGCTTTGGACTAGCGGGAACTGAGCAGTTCTTC.

The chain recombines TRBV29-1 with TRBJ1-2; 10 nucleotides match TRBD1. Trimming took 5 bases from V and 4 from J; bases not matched to a gene: 7. The CDR3 is made up of 14 amino acids. From germline, CDR1 is SQVTM and CDR2 ANQGSEA. This CDR3 reads CSVLPGQGIYGYTF. In nucleotides, the CDR3 is TGCAGCGTTCTCCCGGGACAGGGGATCTATGGCTACACCTTC.

The chain has TRBV9 and TRBJ2-1, with 9 positions matching TRBD2. V gave up 0 bases and J gave up 5 bases; unmatched junction bases: 12. From germline, CDR1 is SGDLS and CDR2 YYNGEE. This CDR3 is 18 amino acids long. The CDR3 DNA reads TGTGCCAGCAGCGTAGCTTTGACTGGCGGGAGGGGAAACAATGAGCAGTTCTTC. It translates to CASSVALTGGRGNNEQFF.

The chain carries TRBV15 and TRBJ2-7; D gene ambiguous. V was shortened by 1 base and J by 1 base, with 20 bases between the two germline ends. This CDR3 is 18 amino acids long. In germline, CDR1 is LNHNV, CDR2 YYDKDF (reference sequence). The CDR3 coding sequence is TGTGCCACCAGCAGAGGCCTCTTGGGCAGCCACCCTTCCTACGAGCAGTACTTC. Encoded protein: CATSRGLLGSHPSYEQYF.

The chain couples TRBV29-1 to TRBJ2-5; a possible D gene is TRBD1 (5 bases). The CDR3 spans 14 residues. The V gene's germline CDR1 is SQVTM and CDR2 ANQGSEA. Between the trimmed V and J ends, which lost 3 bases and 4 bases, there was a span of 15 bases. CDR3 loop: CSVDRDLFAETQYF. The DNA of the CDR3 is TGCAGCGTTGACAGGGATCTTTTTGCAGAGACCCAGTACTTC.

This clone has just a few counts. This chain links TRBV27 with TRBJ1-1, with a tentative D call TRBD1 (6 bases). Per germline, CDR1 MNHEY and CDR2 SMNVEV (reference sequence). Trimming cost V 6 bases and J 2 bases, with 16 bases left between them. The CDR3 spans 15 residues. The CDR3 reads CASRKVNRVNTEAFF. CDR3 nucleotides: TGTGCCAGCAGAAAGGTTAACAGGGTAAACACTGAAGCTTTCTTT.

The rearrangement uses TRBV11-2 and TRBJ1-6; D remains unclear. Per the germline V gene, CDR1 is SGHAT and CDR2 is FQNNGV. With 1 base removed from V and 3 bases from J, the gap between germline ends came to 13 bases. The CDR3 loop spans 17 amino acids. CDR3 sequence reads: CASSLVAVLSYNSPLHF. Written as DNA, the CDR3 is TGTGCCAGCAGCTTAGTGGCGGTACTGAGCTATAATTCACCCCTCCACTTT.

The DNA for the CDR3 is TGTGCCAGCTCACCACGCGACAATGAGCAGTTCTTC. As protein: CASSPRDNEQFF. The chain links TRBV18 to TRBJ2-1; unclear D gene. Deletions cut 1 base from V and 5 bases from J, with 3 bases between. Germline CDR1 KGHSH, CDR2 LQKENI. The CDR3 covers 12 residues. Complete variable domain (other parts from reference TRBV18 and TRBJ2-1): NAGVMQNPRHLVRRRGQEARLRCSPMKGHSHVYWYRQLPEEGLKFMVYLQKENIIDESGMPKERFSAEFPKEGPSILRIQQVVRGDSAAYFCASSPRDNEQFFGPGTRLTVL.

V is TRBV28 and J is TRBJ1-2; D possibly corresponds to TRBD1 (6 bases). Trimming removed 5 bases from V and 2 bases from J, with 12 bases in between. From germline, CDR1 is MDHEN and CDR2 SYDVKM. There are 14 residues in the CDR3. This CDR3 is CASSLGASNYGYTF. In nucleotides, the CDR3 is TGTGCCAGCAGTCTGGGGGCCTCCAACTATGGCTACACCTTC.

DNA for the CDR3: TGTGCCAGCAGTGACGGGACAGGTCCGGAAAACATTCAGTACTTC. It encodes CASSDGTGPENIQYF. This chain connects TRBV6-6 to TRBJ2-4; 8 bases line up with TRBD1. From germline, CDR1 is MNHNY and CDR2 SVGAGI (reference sequence). V dropped 5 bases and J dropped 5; count of bases not matched to a gene: 8. The CDR3 is 15 residues long.

This clone was recorded a few times. V and J are TRBV6-5 and TRBJ1-1, with D unresolved. The germline CDR1 and CDR2 sequences are MNHEY and SVGAGI. V lost 2 bases to trimming and J lost 0 bases, with 4 bases between them. The CDR3 contains 13 residues. The CDR3 nucleotides are TGTGCCAGCAGTTACAGCCTGAACACTGAAGCTTTCTTT. Encoded protein: CASSYSLNTEAFF.

The chain recombines TRBV10-1 with TRBJ2-1, with D perhaps matching TRBD2 (5 bases). Trimming removed 3 bases from V and 5 bases from J, with 23 bases in between. The CDR3 covers 18 residues. Per germline, CDR1 WNHNN and CDR2 SYGVQD (reference sequence). The CDR3 is CASSDTRRGGYSNNEQFF. DNA for the CDR3: TGCGCCAGCAGTGACACTCGCCGTGGAGGATACTCAAACAATGAGCAGTTCTTC.

The gene calls are TRBV11-2 and TRBJ1-1, with D hard to call. V lost 5 bases to trimming and J lost 5 bases, with 9 bases between them. CDR3 length: 12 residues. In germline, CDR1 is SGHAT, CDR2 FQNNGV. This chain's CDR3 is CASSNQETEAFF. In nucleotides, the CDR3 is TGTGCCAGCAGCAACCAGGAAACTGAAGCTTTCTTT.

V usage is TRBV5-4 and J usage is TRBJ2-1; 12 bases align to TRBD2. V gave up 3 bases and J gave up 9 bases; unmatched junction bases: 10. Germline V CDR1 and CDR2: SGHNT, YYREEE (reference sequence). This CDR3 region has 16 residues. The CDR3 coding sequence is TGTGCCAGCAGCTGGGACCTAGCGGGAGGGCCTAGTGAGCAGTTCTTC. This codes for CASSWDLAGGPSEQFF.

The chain couples TRBV11-2 to TRBJ2-5; TRBD1 matches 7 bases. Unmatched junction bases numbered 16, after V lost 1 base and J lost 2 bases. The length of the CDR3 is 19 residues. Germline V gene data show CDR1 as SGHAT and CDR2 as FQNNGV. This CDR3 reads CASSLGATGRNMPQETQYF. CDR3 DNA: TGTGCCAGCAGCTTAGGGGCGACAGGGAGAAATATGCCGCAAGAGACCCAGTACTTC.

The gene calls are TRBV2 and TRBJ1-2, with TRBD1 matching 8 bases. After removal of 0 bases from V and 3 bases from J, the junction contained 18 bases not matched to a gene. CDR1 and CDR2 (germline): SNHLY, FYNNEI. The CDR3 is made up of 20 amino acids. CDR3 bases: TGTGCCAGCAGTGAAGCGCTTTCACCGACTTTTGGACAGGGTCACTATGGCTACACCTTC. This translates into CASSEALSPTFGQGHYGYTF.

The gene calls are TRBV27 and TRBJ1-4; 9 positions match TRBD1. Germline V gene sequence: CDR1 MNHEY, CDR2 SMNVEV (reference sequence). This CDR3 has 14 amino acids. Losses at the gene ends were 3 bases for V and 8 bases for J; bases not matched to a gene: 4. Written as DNA, the CDR3 is TGTGCCAGCAGTTTCGTGGGACAGGGCGAAAAACTGTTTTTT. As protein: CASSFVGQGEKLFF.

Of note for this clone: A junction end diverges from the germline sequence, so it may reflect a read error. The rearrangement links TRBV7-9 to TRBJ2-2; TRBD2 aligns across 8 bases. This CDR3 spans 16 amino acids. Germline assignment: CDR1 SEHNR and CDR2 FQNEAQ (reference sequence). CDR3 nucleotide sequence: TGTTCCAGCAGCCCCCGGACTAGCCGAAACACCGGGGAGCTGTTTTTT. Translation gives CSSSPRTSRNTGELFF.

This clone turned up a few times. This chain joins TRBV6-1 and TRBJ2-5; 9 positions match TRBD1. Germline lookup yields CDR1 MNHNS and CDR2 SASEGT. The CDR3 extends over 15 amino acids. Germline trimming cut 6 bases from V and 2 bases from J; bases unmatched to any gene: 7. The CDR3 protein is CASRRGQGLQETQYF. In nucleotides, the CDR3 is TGTGCCAGCAGGAGGGGACAGGGTTTACAAGAGACCCAGTACTTC.